Listed below are T cell receptor beta chains from one sample, sequenced in a study of shared clonotypes between healthy human individuals. Assay used: immunoSEQ multiplex PCR; TCRdb lists only in-frame clones, some missing. The sample has about 480,000 clones, about 75% seen once. The specimen sequenced was PBMCs. All receptors derive from a woman aged 40 to 49 in good health. Some clones in this sample may be carry-over from other donors' samples. Each CDR3 is given with its conserved first and last residue. A D gene is named only where the DNA matches it firmly. Part of the rows lack a size; the others show once, few, many or a class for expanded clones.

cdr3_length: 16
d_call: -
clone_size: -
j_call: TRBJ2-1
v_call: TRBV4-2
cdr3_aa: CASSHRGASSYNEQFF
cdr3_nt: TGTGCCAGCAGCCACCGAGGAGCGAGCTCCTACAATGAGCAGTTCTTC

cdr3_length: 14
d_call: -
clone_size: once
j_call: TRBJ2-7
v_call: TRBV2
cdr3_aa: CASRPPGLGYEQYF
cdr3_nt: TGTGCCAGCAGGCCCCCAGGTCTGGGCTACGAGCAGTACTTC

cdr3_length: 13
d_call: -
clone_size: -
j_call: TRBJ2-7
v_call: TRBV10-3
cdr3_aa: CAISDQGVREQYF
cdr3_nt: TGTGCCATCAGTGACCAGGGTGTCCGCGAGCAGTACTTC

cdr3_length: 14
d_call: TRBD2
clone_size: -
j_call: TRBJ2-4
v_call: TRBV27
cdr3_aa: CASSRSGTKGIQYF
cdr3_nt: TGTGCCAGCAGTCGGAGCGGGACGAAGGGTATTCAGTACTTC

cdr3_length: 16
d_call: -
clone_size: -
j_call: TRBJ2-4
v_call: TRBV29-1
cdr3_aa: CSVEEVWGAAKNIQYF
cdr3_nt: TGCAGCGTTGAAGAGGTATGGGGAGCAGCCAAAAACATTCAGTACTTC

cdr3_length: 12
d_call: TRBD1
clone_size: -
j_call: TRBJ1-1
v_call: TRBV2
cdr3_aa: CASSNDRVGAFF
cdr3_nt: TGTGCCAGCAGTAACGACAGGGTAGGGGCTTTCTTT

cdr3_length: 12
d_call: -
clone_size: -
j_call: TRBJ1-1
v_call: TRBV30
cdr3_aa: CAWRVGVTEAFF
cdr3_nt: TGTGCCTGGAGAGTTGGGGTGACTGAAGCTTTCTTT

cdr3_length: 13
d_call: -
clone_size: -
j_call: TRBJ1-1
v_call: TRBV6-1
cdr3_aa: CASSEQGPTEAFF
cdr3_nt: TGTGCCAGCAGTGAACAGGGGCCCACTGAAGCTTTCTTT

cdr3_length: 14
d_call: TRBD1
clone_size: -
j_call: TRBJ2-7
v_call: TRBV7-7
cdr3_aa: CASSPGQGVAEQYF
cdr3_nt: TGTGCCAGCAGCCCGGGACAGGGGGTGGCCGAGCAGTACTTC

cdr3_length: 13
d_call: TRBD1
clone_size: -
j_call: TRBJ2-5
v_call: TRBV27
cdr3_aa: CASRGTGRETQYF
cdr3_nt: TGTGCCAGCAGAGGGACAGGAAGGGAGACCCAGTACTTC

cdr3_length: 17
d_call: TRBD1
clone_size: -
j_call: TRBJ2-6
v_call: TRBV28
cdr3_aa: CASRPGQTNSGANVLTF
cdr3_nt: TGTGCCAGCAGACCGGGACAGACAAACTCTGGGGCCAACGTCCTGACTTTC

cdr3_length: 15
d_call: TRBD2
clone_size: -
j_call: TRBJ2-5
v_call: TRBV28
cdr3_aa: CASSLIGGTEETQYF
cdr3_nt: TGTGCCAGCAGTTTAATCGGGGGGACTGAAGAGACCCAGTACTTC

cdr3_length: 15
d_call: TRBD1
clone_size: -
j_call: TRBJ1-2
v_call: TRBV7-3
cdr3_aa: CASSDPGQGNYGYTF
cdr3_nt: TGTGCCAGCAGCGACCCGGGACAGGGGAACTATGGCTACACCTTC